This T cell receptor beta chain stems from a study of T cells in localized non-small cell lung cancer. Points from the study as a whole: Within adjacent lung there appeared a median approximately 60 of the top 100 tumor clones. It was uninvolved adjacent lung that showed the highest T cell clonality, exceeding tumor.

Atypia-free lung next to the tumor was sampled at least 2 cm from its margin. The protocol was immunoSEQ multiplex PCR, while the TCRdb copy is restricted to in-frame clones and leaves out a portion. The sample records 1,800 or so clones, about 26% being singletons. This clone qualifies as medium-sized (0.01 to 0.1%). What it recognizes is unknown. The CDR3 length is 16 residues. The TCR sequence derives from a female donor over 55 with stage I lung adenocarcinoma. The material sequenced was normal lung tissue next to the tumor, taken before any cancer treatment. V is TRBV1 and J is TRBJ2-2; the table's D call TRBD1 went unverified against the DNA. TRBV1 is designated a pseudogene. In DNA form, the CDR3 reads TGCACCAGCAGCCAAGAGAGAGACAGGGACACCGGGGAGCTGTTTTTT. It codes for CTSSQERDRDTGELFF.